The clone carrying this T cell receptor (beta chain) has just a few counts. Sample-barcoded 5' priming and a J-beta primer mix drove a second PCR of 7 to 11 cycles. Through a template-switch adaptor with 12 random nucleotides, each cDNA molecule received a tag. At least 2.5 million CDR3-containing paired-end reads were obtained per sample. TCRdb processed the 5' RACE reads anew with MiXCR; each CDR3 protein has one entry. The sample consists of about 1.4 million distinct CDR3 sequences, 55% to 75% of them appearing once. The data stem from a study of blood T cells in healthy people across ages. Study at large: With template switching, about one barcoded beta molecule was captured per two T cells.

CDR3 size: 16 residues. Germline V gene lookup returns CDR1 MDHEN and CDR2 SYDVKM. J lost 1 base, V lost 10 bases, and 11 bases had no gene match. The study isolated at least 6.5 million PBMCs from each sample. The rearrangement uses TRBV28 and TRBJ2-2; 8 bases are a match to TRBD1. The TCR sequence derives from a man younger than 30 in good health. The specimen sequenced was blood. The chain's CDR3 is CATQQGDTRNTGELFF. CDR3 bases: TGTGCCACACAACAGGGGGATACCCGGAACACCGGGGAGCTGTTTTTT. The full variable domain, in which reference TRBV28 and TRBJ2-2 provide the parts outside the CDR3, is DVKVTQSSRYLVKRTGEKVFLECVQDMDHENMFWYRQDPGLGLRLIYFSYDVKMKEKGDIPEGYSVSREKKERFSLILESASTNQTSMYLCATQQGDTRNTGELFFGEGSRLTVL.